Presented here are 18 T cell receptor beta chains from one specimen sequenced in a study of a mutant IDH1 vaccine in newly diagnosed glioma. Antigens for these TCRs are unknown. The table came from immunoSEQ multiplex PCR; TCRdb's copy has only in-frame clones and leaves some out. The sample shows under 150,000 clones, roughly 90% of them seen only once. The time point was: week 11, during vaccination. In every dose of vaccine, 300 ug of mutant IDH1 20-mer peptide was given alongside topical imiquimod. Sequences were derived from PBMCs, sampled from a glioma patient whose treatment included an IDH1 peptide vaccine. The source of these receptors is a woman in her forties or fifties with glioma.

This clone has a handful of counts. The chain has TRBV11-2 and TRBJ2-5, with a tentative D call TRBD2 (5 bases). The V and J ends lost 3 bases and 4 bases respectively, with 12 bases between them. Per germline, CDR1 SGHAT and CDR2 FQNNGV. The CDR3 has 14 residues. This chain's CDR3 is CASSFGVVRETQYF. The CDR3 nucleotides read TGTGCCAGCAGCTTCGGGGTAGTGAGAGAGACCCAGTACTTC.

The chain uses TRBV7-3 and TRBJ2-3; 14 bases map to TRBD2. The CDR3 totals 19 residues. In germline, CDR1 is SGHTA, CDR2 FQGTGA. The junction had 6 bases not matched to a gene; V was cut back by 0 bases and J by 1 base. Written as DNA, the CDR3 is TGTGCCAGCAGCTTAACGCCGGGACTAGCGGGAGTGCGCACAGATACGCAGTATTTT. Amino acid sequence: CASSLTPGLAGVRTDTQYF.

This clone has only one observation. The chain links TRBV5-1 to TRBJ1-1; D is possibly TRBD1 (5 bases). V was cut by 0 bases and J by 0 bases, with 12 bases left in between. The CDR3 is 16 residues long. Germline lookup yields CDR1 SGHRS and CDR2 YFSETQ. Written as DNA, the CDR3 is TGCGCCAGCAGCTTGGACAGGAGATATATGAACACTGAAGCTTTCTTT. The encoded protein is CASSLDRRYMNTEAFF.

The count of this clone is one. The genes are TRBV9 and TRBJ2-7, with 7 bases fitting TRBD1. This CDR3 has 13 residues. CDR1 is SGDLS and CDR2 is YYNGEE in the germline V gene. V lost 1 base, J lost 5 bases, and 3 bases stayed unmatched. As DNA, the CDR3 is TGTGCCAGCAGCGTAAGAACAGGGGACGAGCAGTACTTC. It is translated as CASSVRTGDEQYF.

The chain recombines TRBV7-6 with TRBJ1-1, with 8 bases lining up with TRBD1. The CDR3 runs to 15 residues. J lost 5 bases, V lost 5 bases, and 10 bases had no gene match. The V gene's germline CDR1 is SGHVS and CDR2 FNYEAQ. The CDR3 DNA is TGTGCCAGCAGCAATACAGGGGGTCCGGTTACTGAAGCTTTCTTT. As protein: CASSNTGGPVTEAFF.

This chain connects TRBV9 to TRBJ1-1, with D uncertain. CDR3 size: 14 residues. The V and J ends lost 0 bases and 1 base respectively, with 7 bases between them. The germline V gene encodes CDR1 SGDLS and CDR2 YYNGEE. CDR3 in amino acids: CASSVGPENTEAFF. CDR3 sequence (DNA): TGTGCCAGCAGCGTAGGGCCGGAGAACACTGAAGCTTTCTTT.

V and J are TRBV2 and TRBJ1-1; D not resolved. Germline V gene data show CDR1 as SNHLY and CDR2 as FYNNEI. This CDR3 has 11 residues. The V and J ends lost 8 bases and 3 bases respectively, with 7 bases between them. CDR3 protein: CASGEYTEAFF. DNA for the CDR3: TGTGCCAGCGGGGAGTACACTGAAGCTTTCTTT. Together with reference TRBV2 and TRBJ1-1, the CDR3 gives the full variable domain: EPEVTQTPSHQVTQMGQEVILRCVPISNHLYFYWYRQILGQKVEFLVSFYNNEISEKSEIFDDQFSVERPDGSNFTLKIRSTKLEDSAMYFCASGEYTEAFFGQGTRLTVV.

The chain is built from TRBV27 and TRBJ2-7; 7 bases are a match to TRBD2. After removal of 8 bases from V and 4 bases from J, the junction contained 14 bases not matched to a gene. The CDR3 is 15 residues long. Germline V gene data show CDR1 as MNHEY and CDR2 as SMNVEV (reference sequence). Here the CDR3 DNA reads TGTGCCAGCGGGCCTAGCGGAGGCCGTAGGTACGAGCAGTACTTC. Its protein is CASGPSGGRRYEQYF.

This chain links TRBV9 with TRBJ1-2, with no clear D. CDR1 and CDR2 from the germline V gene are SGDLS and YYNGEE. The CDR3 runs 14 residues. The germline V and J ends were trimmed by 0 bases and 4 bases, with 10 bases remaining between them. The CDR3 region is CASSVEYGSYGYTF. CDR3 nucleotide sequence: TGTGCCAGCAGCGTAGAGTACGGGTCCTATGGCTACACCTTC.

In the case of this clone: Other DNA sequences in the same sample also yield this CDR3. For the CDR3, the DNA is TGTGCCAGCAGTGAACGAGGGGCGAATCAGCCCCAGCATTTT. Amino acids: CASSERGANQPQHF. J is TRBJ1-5 and V is TRBV2; the D gene is possibly TRBD1 (5 bases). V dropped 2 bases and J dropped 4 bases, with 9 bases sitting between them. This CDR3 spans 14 amino acids. Per germline, CDR1 SNHLY and CDR2 FYNNEI.

The gene calls are TRBV5-1 and TRBJ1-2; D ambiguous. The CDR3 is 12 residues long. V was pared by 1 base and J by 10 bases, with 11 bases between. The germline V gene encodes CDR1 SGHRS and CDR2 YFSETQ. This CDR3 is CASSLPGPYYTF. The DNA for the CDR3 is TGCGCCAGCAGCTTGCCGGGTCCTTACTACACCTTC.

The chain carries TRBV2 and TRBJ2-3; 7 nucleotides match TRBD1. Germline values: CDR1 SNHLY, CDR2 FYNNEI. The CDR3 contains 15 residues. J gave up 2 bases and V 7 bases, and 9 bases lay outside the gene matches. CDR3 region: CASTGRTGVTDTQYF. The CDR3 nucleotides are TGTGCCAGCACGGGACGGACAGGTGTCACAGATACGCAGTATTTT.

This chain uses TRBV6-6 with TRBJ2-7; D ambiguous. CDR3 length: 13 amino acids. V was shortened by 3 bases and J by 1 base, with 7 bases between the two germline ends. From germline, CDR1 is MNHNY and CDR2 SVGAGI (reference sequence). CDR3 nucleotides: TGTGCCAGCAGTTATGCGAGGTCCTACGAGCAGTACTTC. Translated: CASSYARSYEQYF.

The rearrangement links TRBV5-6 to TRBJ2-7; 7 nucleotides agree with TRBD2. CDR1 is SGHDT and CDR2 is YYEEEE in the germline V gene. This CDR3 is built from 15 residues. J was trimmed by 0 bases and V by 2 bases; bases with no gene match: 5. The CDR3 sequence: CASSFPGEGSYEQYF. In nucleotides, the CDR3 is TGTGCCAGCAGCTTCCCGGGGGAGGGCTCCTACGAGCAGTACTTC.

V usage is TRBV11-2 and J usage is TRBJ2-7, with TRBD2 identical over 8 bases. Trimming took 4 bases from V and 4 from J; bases not matched to a gene: 6. Germline values: CDR1 SGHAT, CDR2 FQNNGV. The CDR3 extends over 14 amino acids. The CDR3 DNA sequence: TGTGCCAGCAGCTCGATCCGGGGGGGGTACGAGCAGTACTTC. Its translation is CASSSIRGGYEQYF.

The V and J genes are TRBV5-4 and TRBJ2-7; the match to TRBD2 covers 12 bases. The CDR3 runs 16 residues. Germline CDR1 and CDR2: SGHNT and YYREEE (reference sequence). With 4 bases clipped from V and 2 bases from J, the junction kept 7 bases outside the gene matches. The CDR3 nucleotides are TGTGCCAGCAGCGCGGGACTAGCGGGCCAAACCTACGAGCAGTACTTC. Protein product: CASSAGLAGQTYEQYF.

The gene calls are TRBV30 and TRBJ1-1, with D possibly TRBD1 on 5 matching bases. Germline V gene lookup returns CDR1 GTSNPN and CDR2 SVGIG (reference sequence). Trimming took 2 bases from V and 0 from J, leaving 7 bases between them. This CDR3 has 13 amino acids. The CDR3 coding sequence is TGTGCCTGGAGTTGGGGGATGAACACTGAAGCTTTCTTT. It translates to CAWSWGMNTEAFF.

The chain recombines TRBV5-2 with TRBJ1-1; the table's D call, TRBD1, was not checked against the DNA. TRBV5-2 corresponds to a pseudogene. The CDR3 length is 15 residues. The CDR3 DNA reads TGTGCCAGCAGCCGTCTGGAGACAGGGAACACTGAAGCTTTCTTT. Translation gives CASSRLETGNTEAFF.